The TCR beta chain under discussion was sequenced for a study of cytomegalovirus exposure and HLA in healthy donors (dated by TCRdb to 2015 to 2018). Context from the whole study: An earlier analysis of several hundred of the donors reported 276 Gb of sequence data and 100 million to 120 million unique TCR beta sequences obtained from about 170 million T cells. Roughly 300 gigabases of sequencing data and approximately 84 million unique TCR sequences were included in an early release covering roughly 600 HLA-typed donors. Of the roughly 400 genotyped donors, about 80% fell in the genetic ancestry cluster associated with self-reported Caucasian donors. The study aimed to test whether cataloging public T cell receptors could reveal signatures of past pathogen exposure. The T cell repertoires of 666 subjects were profiled by immunosequencing and related to cytomegalovirus serostatus. A separate validation cohort of approximately 120 different subjects was used in addition to the approximately 700-subject first cohort. To predict cytomegalovirus infection status, the study brought together high-throughput TCR immunosequencing, statistical association of individual TCRs with disease status, and machine learning. To study patterns of TCR occurrence, a later analysis re-analyzed previously published TCR beta repertoires from more than 550 donors and added high-resolution HLA genotyping. Rather than drawing on any new phenotypic data, the later analysis identified candidate immune exposures from TCR beta sequences and the way those sequences occurred across donors. In an earlier analysis of roughly 580 of the donors, high-throughput TCR beta sequencing was used to judge whether each TCR beta V gene segment behaved as functional or pseudogenic. Donor age, sex, ethnicity and CMV serostatus were compiled together with the repertoire data. Genome-wide SNP genotypes for about 65% of the 666 donors were used in a later genetic analysis, which treated that subset as a discovery cohort. All discovery cohort repertoires had been generated using a single sequencing platform. Class I and class II HLA loci were covered by the typing at four-digit resolution. The number of typed donors differed by locus: 629-630 for A, B, C, DRB1 and DQB1; 500 to 550 for DQA1; about 600 for DPA1; and roughly 490 for DPB1. Four or five DR-DQ haplotypes were handled as single units for association and clustering because linkage in the cohort was strong. On average, roughly 240,000 unique TCR beta nucleotide sequences were sequenced per donor among 300 to 500 genotyped donors of the cohort, with approximately 18% of those sequences being non-productive.

Regarding this clone: The antigen this receptor binds is unknown. The sample holds no much larger clone one base away, and base qualities are not on file.

The cohort consisted of 666 healthy bone marrow donors. At the time of sampling, every cohort member was nominally healthy, though immune exposures that went unrecorded were likely present. The donor was CMV seronegative and was included in the group of about 350 seronegative cohort members. Each donor provided a peripheral blood sample, and peripheral blood mononuclear cells were used for TCR beta sequencing. The Qiagen DNeasy Blood Extraction Kit was used to extract genomic DNA from the blood cell samples. The method behind the library was the immunoSEQ multiplex PCR assay. A mixture of 60 forward primers for TCR Vbeta segments and 13 reverse primers for TCR Jbeta segments was used in the multiplex PCR. The CDR3 region of rearranged TCR beta genes was amplified from genomic DNA by a multiplex PCR assay. On the Illumina HiSeq System, the amplified TCR beta libraries were sequenced as 87-base-pair reads. As for the authors' bioinformatics: In a later analysis, roughly 80 million unique TCR beta chains were counted across the roughly 670 repertoires, and roughly 11 million of these chains were shared by at least two donors. To remove PCR and sequencing errors, raw reads were error-corrected and collapsed into unique sequences using a nearest-neighbor algorithm that merged closely related sequences. V, D and J gene segments were assigned by aligning CDR3 sequences to IMGT reference sequences. For a sequence to be retained, a match of at least six nucleotides was required to both a V gene segment and a J gene segment. A rearrangement counted as productive if the CDR3 had no stop codons and remained in frame with V and J, and every other rearrangement counted as non-productive. CDR3 was defined by IMGT convention, running from the second conserved V-encoded cysteine to the conserved J-encoded phenylalanine. Sequences without an unambiguous match to a single V gene segment were excluded from the earlier analysis of almost 600 of the donors. In an earlier analysis of roughly 500 of the donors, V segments were called functional above 56.7% productive rearrangements and were called segregating when the between-donor standard deviation exceeded 5%. A statistical classification framework was built for diagnosing cytomegalovirus status from the catalog of TCR beta chain sequences. A later analysis assigned V and J genes by comparing TCR nucleotide sequences with IMGT/GENE-DB human TR gene sequences. The TCRdist pipeline was used in a later analysis to assign CDR3 sequences and most-parsimonious VDJ recombination scenarios. In a later analysis, every TCR beta chain was defined by the combination of its CDR3 amino acid sequence and its V-gene family, and reads without a unique V-gene family were dropped. A later analysis removed 500 to 650 highly shared, low-generation-probability nucleotide sequences to deal with suspected cross-contamination and a sequencing artifact. In a later analysis, a clonal expansion index for each public chain was calculated from normalized within-repertoire ranks of inferred template counts. A later analysis computed generation probabilities with a VDJ recombination model fitted to out-of-frame rearrangements, and checked the results against IGoR. Hypergeometric tests were used in a later analysis to score TCR-TCR, TCR-HLA and TCR-CMV co-occurrence, with a repertoire-size bias correction applied to the TCR pairs. To estimate false discovery rates, a later analysis permuted the HLA or CMV assignments 20 times. In a later analysis, co-occurring TCRs were grouped with DBSCAN, and TCRdist sequence similarity was added when clustering was performed within HLA-allele-positive subsets. For co-occurrence clustering, repertoires with fewer than 30,000 or more than 120,000 public chains were excluded, along with a handful of repertoires with anomalous nucleotide sharing. Entries here come from immuneACCESS through TCRdb and include only in-frame sequences with V and J called. Some clones fail to appear in such tables; in the studies checked, an unresolved V gene covers under half of the shortfall, and the cause of the remainder is unknown. V and J calls and clone size come straight from that table; D and trimming were deduced from the DNA. This sample is represented by 220,000 or so clones; 80% to 85% of them were singletons. The biggest ten clones account for less than 3% of the sample.

The research as a whole found: Linkage disequilibrium might explain the correlated functional status among segregating V segments, but an unknown experimental factor could not be excluded. Most TCR sequences were seen in very few donors, while some public TCRs were found in many individuals. According to a later genetic analysis, donors in an Asian-associated ancestry cluster had fewer N-insertions in productive TCRs than the roughly 700-donor mean. In both the original and validation cohorts, the classifier was reported to diagnose cytomegalovirus status with high specificity and sensitivity. At a false discovery rate of 0.05, a later analysis linked under 20,000 TCR beta sequences to specific HLA alleles. The study gave a list of some 150 TCR beta chains associated with cytomegalovirus. According to the authors, the approach could potentially be generalized to other disease states and immunological phenotypes. Some IMGT-functional V segments, including TRBV6-2 and TRBV6-3, could not be told apart with the 87-base-pair reads, so those segments were excluded. A further reported finding was that TCR beta sequences accurately predicted the HLA-A and HLA-B alleles for most subjects in the first cohort. When HLA alleles, especially DR and DQ, strongly co-occurred, attributing TCR associations to individual alleles was difficult. A cluster of highly shared sequence variants was judged likely to represent a technical artifact of the sequencing pipeline. Several of the top co-occurrence clusters appeared to be linked to parvovirus B19, influenza, CMV and Epstein-Barr virus, according to a later analysis. In vitro tests confirmed that a few of the cytomegalovirus-associated TCR beta chains recognize cytomegalovirus antigens. In a later analysis, most CMV-associated TCR beta chains were found to appear HLA-restricted, with HLA associations seemingly driven largely by CMV exposure. Because counts were too low, seventeen rarely observed V segments, including chromosome 9 orphons, were excluded from the earlier analysis of 587 of the donors. Roughly uniform sequencing depth across donors was assumed in presence/absence analyses, although this assumption may not hold. Broadly in line with IMGT annotations, most TCR beta V segments showed up in productive rearrangements about 87% or about 30% of the time in an earlier analysis of 587 of the donors. HLA typing was unavailable for some donors at each locus, so association tests used only the typed subset. An association between a missense DCLRE1C variant and V-gene and J-gene trimming of TCR beta chains was found in a later genetic analysis and replicated in an independent cohort. In a later analysis, HLA-associated TCR beta chains showed more clonal expansion and lower generation probabilities than non-associated chains that were equally common. The cohort was sequenced for TCR beta chains only, and without alpha or paired-chain data the features that could be detected were limited. According to a later analysis, TCR association rates differed among HLA loci, with DRB1 alleles showing the most associated TCRs and HLA-C alleles showing the fewest. CMV serostatus was the only immune exposure information available for the cohort.

The cysteine opens and the phenylalanine closes a CDR3 of 16 amino acids. This entry keeps only the CDR3 DNA: 48 bases, framed from base 1. Recombination linked TRBV12-2 to TRBJ2-1; the D call TRBD2 from the table was never checked on the DNA. TRBV12-2 is reported as a pseudogene. The receptor was isolated from a woman aged 40-49 years in good health and CMV-seronegative. The material sequenced was PBMCs. CDR3 protein: CASRSGRGRTYNEQFF. The base sequence is TGTGCAAGTCGCTCCGGGAGGGGCCGCACCTACAATGAGCAGTTCTTC.